One and the same sample provided the 31 T cell receptor beta chains below, sequenced in a study of T cell repertoires in cytomegalovirus infection. MiXCR, applied by TCRdb to the reads, yields one record per CDR3 protein. The table records roughly 600,000 distinct CDR3 sequences, 20% to 25% of them present only once. Input material: CD8+ T cells from PBMCs. The receptors shown here come from a human donor in good health (CMV status not recorded). Some clones in this sample may be carry-over from other donors' samples.

V and J are TRBV10-3 and TRBJ2-6; perhaps TRBD2 as D (7 bases). V was pared by 8 bases and J by 0 bases, with 20 bases between. CDR1 is ENHRY and CDR2 is SYGVKD in the germline V gene. This CDR3 has 18 residues. DNA of the CDR3: TGTGCCATCGGATGGGCGGGGGCAGAGAGCTCTGGGGCCAACGTCCTGACTTTC. This sequence encodes CAIGWAGAESSGANVLTF.

The chain uses TRBV15 and TRBJ2-3, with D uncertain. This CDR3 has 13 amino acids. Germline CDR1 reads LNHNV; CDR2 reads YYDKDF (reference sequence). Trimming took 8 bases from V and 2 from J, leaving 11 bases between them. The CDR3, as DNA: TGTGCCACCCGTAGTGGGTACACAGATACGCAGTATTTT. This encodes CATRSGYTDTQYF.

This clonotype appeared a few times. V gene TRBV9 combines with J gene TRBJ2-2; TRBD1 agrees at 9 bases. After removal of 2 bases from V and 2 bases from J, the junction contained 7 bases not matched to a gene. Germline V gives CDR1 SGDLS, CDR2 YYNGEE. This CDR3 region has 17 residues. The CDR3 sequence: CASSVFGTGLNTGELFF. As DNA, the CDR3 is TGTGCCAGCAGCGTTTTTGGGACAGGGCTAAACACCGGGGAGCTGTTTTTT.

The CDR3 reads CASTDRGDQPQHF. The DNA for the CDR3 is TGTGCCAGCACGGACAGGGGCGATCAGCCCCAGCATTTT. This rearrangement joins TRBV6-6 to TRBJ1-5; 9 positions match TRBD1. Germline CDR1 and CDR2: MNHNY and SVGAGI (reference sequence). With 7 bases clipped from V and 5 bases from J, the junction kept 3 bases outside the gene matches. This CDR3 spans 13 amino acids.

This clonotype has only one observation. The chain recombines TRBV4-3 with TRBJ2-1; D is unclear. Germline V gene sequence: CDR1 LGHNA, CDR2 YSLEER. Trimming removed 4 bases from V and 4 bases from J, with 17 bases in between. The CDR3 is 16 amino acids. The CDR3 DNA reads as TGCGCCAGCAGCCCCTCGACACCTGACCTTTACAATGAGCAGTTCTTC. It translates to CASSPSTPDLYNEQFF.

The chain links TRBV2 to TRBJ2-1; D is ambiguous. Germline CDR1 reads SNHLY; CDR2 reads FYNNEI. The CDR3 runs to 8 residues. CDR3 in DNA: TGTACCAACAATGAGCAGTTCTTC. The encoded protein is CTNNEQFF.

On this clonotype: A much larger clone sits a single nucleotide away, making a read error possible. CDR3 loop: CANSLLQGGNTEAFF. The CDR3 DNA reads as TGTGCCAACAGCCTTTTACAGGGTGGTAACACTGAAGCTTTCTTT. The J gene is TRBJ1-1, the V gene TRBV7-9, with D possibly TRBD1 on 6 matching bases. Germline V gene data show CDR1 as SEHNR and CDR2 as FQNEAQ (reference sequence). The CDR3 loop spans 15 amino acids.

In its sample, this clonotype was seen many times. This chain uses TRBV7-2 with TRBJ1-5; D is ambiguous. V was clipped by 1 base and J by 3 bases, with 13 bases between them. This CDR3 is built from 16 residues. The germline V gene encodes CDR1 SGHTA and CDR2 FQGNSA. The CDR3 here is CASSLVSGFLNQPQHF. For the CDR3, the DNA is TGTGCCAGCAGCTTAGTGTCCGGGTTCCTCAATCAGCCCCAGCATTTT.

The chain combines TRBV4-2 with TRBJ2-2; 7 nucleotides agree with TRBD1. Per the germline V gene, CDR1 is LGHNA and CDR2 is YNFKEQ. With 4 bases clipped from V and 6 bases from J, the junction kept 5 bases outside the gene matches. This CDR3 spans 14 amino acids. CDR3 region: CASSPNRGPGELFF. As DNA, the CDR3 is TGTGCCAGCAGCCCAAACAGGGGTCCCGGGGAGCTGTTTTTT.

The rearrangement joins TRBV28 to TRBJ2-6; the D is unclear. Germline assignment: CDR1 MDHEN and CDR2 SYDVKM. V shed 3 bases and J shed 0 bases, with 6 bases lying between them. The CDR3 runs 15 residues. Written as DNA, the CDR3 is TGTGCCAGCAGTTTTTTTAGCTCTGGGGCCAACGTCCTGACTTTC. Protein product: CASSFFSSGANVLTF.

This clonotype has ten or more counts. The V and J genes are TRBV10-1 and TRBJ2-7; D not resolved. V lost 6 bases and J lost 0, with 9 bases in between. The CDR3 has 13 amino acids. Germline CDR1 and CDR2: WNHNN and SYGVQD (reference sequence). CDR3 loop: CASSETYSYEQYF. The CDR3 nucleotides are TGCGCCAGCAGCGAGACATACTCCTACGAGCAGTACTTC.

Concerning this clonotype itself: A much larger clone differs by one base, so this may be a read error. This rearrangement joins TRBV6-1 to TRBJ1-2; 8 positions match TRBD1. CDR3 length equals 18 residues. Germline CDR1 reads MNHNS; CDR2 reads SASEGT. The CDR3 sequence: CANSSILNDRGRSYGYTF. The CDR3 coding sequence is TGTGCCAACAGTTCCATTCTAAACGACAGGGGAAGGAGCTATGGCTACACCTTC.

This clonotype was observed a handful of times. This sequence joins TRBV29-1 and TRBJ2-1, with D unclear. CDR1 is SQVTM, CDR2 ANQGSEA, per germline. CDR3 length equals 12 residues. V was clipped by 2 bases and J by 8 bases, with 10 bases between them. The DNA for the CDR3 is TGCAGCGTTGAATCACTGAAGTATGAGCAGTTCTTC. This encodes CSVESLKYEQFF.

This clonotype was recorded a few times. The V gene is TRBV6-8, the J gene TRBJ2-1; 12 bases are shared with TRBD2. The CDR3 is 18 amino acids. Germline V gene sequence: CDR1 MNHGY, CDR2 SAAAGT. After removal of 4 bases from V and 2 bases from J, the junction contained 9 bases not matched to a gene. CDR3 loop: CASSFQSSGGAPYNEQFF. The CDR3 bases are TGTGCCAGCAGTTTCCAATCTAGCGGGGGGGCTCCCTACAATGAGCAGTTCTTC.

This clonotype was detected ten times or more. The chain uses TRBV7-2 and TRBJ1-5; D not certain. The CDR3 totals 17 residues. Per the germline V gene, CDR1 is SGHTA and CDR2 is FQGNSA. With 3 bases removed from V and 2 bases from J, the gap between germline ends came to 17 bases. CDR3 nucleotides: TGTGCCAGCAGCTTGAAAGGCCCAACCTGGGGCAATCAGCCCCAGCATTTT. This encodes CASSLKGPTWGNQPQHF.

This clonotype was counted only a few times. The chain links TRBV25-1 to TRBJ2-5; a possible D gene is TRBD1 (5 bases). V was clipped by 7 bases and J by 2 bases, with 14 bases between them. Germline V gives CDR1 MGHDK, CDR2 SYGVNS. The CDR3 has 14 amino acids. CDR3 DNA sequence: TGTGCCAGCACCGCCCCCGGACATCAAGAGACCCAGTACTTC. Translation: CASTAPGHQETQYF.

This clonotype appeared many times. The chain employs TRBV12-3 or TRBV12-4 and TRBJ1-1, with D hard to call. The CDR3 is made up of 14 amino acids. Deletions cut 4 bases from V and 1 base from J, with 10 bases between. CDR3 sequence: CASSSHLGNTEAFF. CDR3 nucleotide sequence: TGTGCCAGCAGTTCACACCTGGGGAACACTGAAGCTTTCTTT.

The chain links TRBV7-9 to TRBJ1-2, with 9 bases fitting TRBD1. Germline V gene data show CDR1 as SEHNR and CDR2 as FQNEAQ (reference sequence). Trimming took 5 bases from V and 3 from J; bases not matched to a gene: 7. The CDR3 runs 15 residues. DNA of the CDR3: TGTGCCAGCAGCCACCGGGACAGGGCATACTATGGCTACACCTTC. This codes for CASSHRDRAYYGYTF. The full variable domain, its missing parts supplied by reference TRBV7-9 and TRBJ1-2, is DTGVSQNPRHKITKRGQNVTFRCDPISEHNRLYWYRQTLGQGPEFLTYFQNEAQLEKSRLLSDRFSAERPKGSFSTLEIQRTEQGDSAMYLCASSHRDRAYYGYTFGSGTRLTVV.

This rearrangement joins TRBV4-2 to TRBJ2-3, with 11 positions matching TRBD2. With 1 base clipped from V and 0 bases from J, the junction kept 9 bases outside the gene matches. Germline-derived CDR1 and CDR2 are LGHNA and YNFKEQ. The CDR3 length is 19 residues. The DNA for the CDR3 is TGTGCCAGCAGCCAAGGCACTATTCGACTAGCGGGGAGCACAGATACGCAGTATTTT. Its protein is CASSQGTIRLAGSTDTQYF.

This sequence joins TRBV3-1 and TRBJ2-1; TRBD1 agrees at 8 bases. V was clipped by 4 bases and J by 3 bases; unmatched bases: 8. The CDR3 has 16 residues. Germline lookup yields CDR1 LGHDT and CDR2 YNNKEL (reference sequence). In DNA form, the CDR3 reads TGTGCCAGCAGCCTAGAGGGACAGGCCAACTACAATGAGCAGTTCTTC. This translates into CASSLEGQANYNEQFF.

The sample holds a few counts of this clonotype. CDR3 sequence (DNA): TGTGCCAGCAGTTACTCGAGGAGTCCGTCGGAGACCCAGTACTTC. Translating it yields CASSYSRSPSETQYF. The chain has TRBV6-5 and TRBJ2-5; D is uncertain. Germline values: CDR1 MNHEY, CDR2 SVGAGI. Trimming removed 0 bases from V and 5 bases from J, with 13 bases in between. The length of the CDR3 is 15 residues.

CDR3 residues: CASIDRRERYGYTF. CDR3 nucleotides: TGTGCCAGCATCGACAGGAGAGAACGCTATGGCTACACCTTC. The V and J genes are TRBV6-2 or TRBV6-3 and TRBJ1-2, with a possible D match to TRBD1 (6 bases). V was clipped by 7 bases and J by 4 bases, with 16 bases between them. CDR1 and CDR2 from the germline V gene are MNHEY and SVGEGT. This CDR3 spans 14 amino acids.

This clonotype appeared many times. The J gene is TRBJ1-1, the V gene TRBV7-6; the match to TRBD1 covers 9 bases. This CDR3 has 15 residues. Germline CDR1 SGHVS, CDR2 FNYEAQ. The V and J ends lost 3 bases and 5 bases, in that order; junction bases with no gene match: 7. The CDR3 reads CASSLGPQGATEAFF. CDR3 nucleotides: TGTGCCAGCAGCTTGGGTCCACAGGGGGCAACTGAAGCTTTCTTT.

There are many counts of this clonotype. The V and J genes are TRBV7-3 and TRBJ1-5; D not resolved. This CDR3 comprises 13 residues. Germline V gives CDR1 SGHTA, CDR2 FQGTGA. Trimming cost V 5 bases and J 5 bases, with 10 bases left between them. The CDR3 nucleotides read TGTGCCAGCAGCGAGGACGGTCATCAGCCCCAGCATTTT. Amino acid sequence: CASSEDGHQPQHF.

This chain joins TRBV5-1 and TRBJ1-1; 8 positions match TRBD1. V was pared by 7 bases and J by 5 bases, with 7 bases of the junction left unmatched. This CDR3 comprises 13 residues. In germline, CDR1 is SGHRS, CDR2 YFSETQ. The CDR3 nucleotides read TGCGCCAGCTCCGACAGGGGTGATACTGAAGCTTTCTTT. Amino acids: CASSDRGDTEAFF.

A few counts support this clonotype. The genes are TRBV20-1 and TRBJ2-7, with 9 positions matching TRBD2. CDR1 and CDR2 from the germline V gene are DFQATT and SNEGSKA (reference sequence). The CDR3 spans 17 residues. V dropped 5 bases and J dropped 7; count of bases not matched to a gene: 21. This CDR3 is CSAHSGTSYPCWCEQYV. Written as DNA, the CDR3 is TGCAGTGCTCACTCCGGGACTAGCTACCCGTGTTGGTGTGAGCAGTACGTC.

This CDR3 reads CASSAGGGNQPQHF. The CDR3 DNA sequence: TGTGCCAGCAGCGCCGGGGGAGGCAATCAGCCCCAGCATTTT. V and J are TRBV9 and TRBJ1-5; D is perhaps TRBD1 (5 bases). The ends were cut back, 3 bases at V and 2 bases at J, with 9 bases in the middle. The length of the CDR3 is 14 residues. Looked up from germline, CDR1 is SGDLS and CDR2 is YYNGEE.

This chain joins TRBV20-1 and TRBJ2-7; D gene uncertain. Trimming stripped 5 bases from V and 0 bases from J, with 17 bases between. Germline-derived CDR1 and CDR2 are DFQATT and SNEGSKA (reference sequence). This CDR3 has 15 residues. The DNA for the CDR3 is TGCAGTGCTTCATATCCAGGAGTAACCTCCTACGAGCAGTACTTC. This translates into CSASYPGVTSYEQYF.

This rearrangement joins TRBV10-3 to TRBJ1-3, with 9 bases aligning to TRBD1. Germline-derived CDR1 and CDR2 are ENHRY and SYGVKD. J lost 2 bases, V lost 6 bases, and 5 bases had no gene match. CDR3 length: 15 amino acids. The CDR3 region is CAISLGTGTGNTIYF. The CDR3 DNA reads TGTGCCATCAGCCTAGGGACAGGGACTGGAAACACCATATATTTT.

This clonotype was counted between two and nine times. This rearrangement joins TRBV7-9 to TRBJ1-4; the D is unclear. The length of the CDR3 is 15 residues. Trimming stripped 1 base from V and 3 bases from J, with 9 bases between. Germline V gene sequence: CDR1 SEHNR, CDR2 FQNEAQ (reference sequence). The CDR3 sequence is CASSLEGRANEKLFF. The CDR3 coding sequence is TGTGCCAGCAGCTTAGAGGGCAGAGCTAATGAAAAACTGTTTTTT.

V usage is TRBV7-9 and J usage is TRBJ2-1; no clear D. This CDR3 comprises 15 residues. Trimming left V 10 bases short and J 0 bases short, with 16 bases between. Looked up from germline, CDR1 is SEHNR and CDR2 is FQNEAQ (reference sequence). The DNA of the CDR3 is TGTGCCAACAGTCTAGACGGTAGCTCCTACAATGAGCAGTTCTTC. This translates into CANSLDGSSYNEQFF.